A selection of T cell receptor beta chains follows, all from one sample in a study of vaccination and CD4 T cells after COVID-19. From the PCR reads, TCRdb called clonotypes with MiXCR, one entry per CDR3 protein. Counted here are 20,000 or so distinct CDR3 sequences, about 60% occurring once; the ten biggest clones make up 1% to 1.4%. The sequencing here drew on CD4+ T cells from blood, taken before SARS-CoV-2 vaccination. These receptors originate from a human donor who had recovered from COVID-19. Each CDR3 is given with its conserved first and last residue. The D gene is left open where the match is weak. Not all rows give a size; the values are once, few, many and, for expanded clones, a class.

CDR3 protein	CDR3 DNA	D gene	clone size	J gene	V gene
CASSFPGNTIYF	TGTGCCAGCAGCTTTCCCGGAAACACCATATATTTT	.	.	TRBJ1-3	TRBV7-9
CASSWVINQPQHF	TGTGCCAGTAGTTGGGTTATCAATCAGCCCCAGCATTTT	.	few	TRBJ1-5	TRBV19
CASSNPRPSSGNTIYF	TGTGCCAGTAGTAACCCTCGCCCGAGCTCTGGAAACACCATATATTTT	.	.	TRBJ1-3	TRBV19
CATSRDSGSSYNEQFF	TGTGCCACCAGCAGGGATAGCGGCAGCTCCTACAATGAGCAGTTCTTC	.	few	TRBJ2-1	TRBV15
CASSWTSAYEQYF	TGTGCCAGCAGTTGGACTAGCGCCTACGAGCAGTACTTC	TRBD2	few	TRBJ2-7	TRBV6-2/TRBV6-3
CSASHRESSYEQYF	TGCAGTGCCAGTCACAGAGAATCCTCCTACGAGCAGTACTTC	.	.	TRBJ2-7	TRBV20-1
CASSLTTGRLADTEAFF	TGTGCCAGCAGTTTAACGACAGGACGTCTGGCGGACACTGAAGCTTTCTTT	.	.	TRBJ1-1	TRBV28
CASSFGIAGGDTQYF	TGTGCCAGCAGCTTCGGGATAGCGGGAGGGGATACGCAGTATTTT	TRBD2	few	TRBJ2-3	TRBV7-3
CASSHGQGERAGELFF	TGTGCCAGCAGCCACGGACAGGGGGAACGCGCCGGGGAGCTGTTTTTT	TRBD1	.	TRBJ2-2	TRBV4-2
CASSFRLAGYNEQFF	TGTGCCAGCAGTTTTCGACTAGCGGGATACAATGAGCAGTTCTTC	TRBD2	.	TRBJ2-1	TRBV2
CASSFRPGLSETQYF	TGTGCCAGCAGCTTTAGACCGGGACTTTCAGAGACCCAGTACTTC	.	.	TRBJ2-5	TRBV11-2
CATSTLGGSYNEQFF	TGTGCCACCAGCACCCTAGGGGGCTCCTACAATGAGCAGTTCTTC	.	.	TRBJ2-1	TRBV15
CASSYKTGQGMSNQPQHF	TGTGCCAGCAGTTACAAAACTGGGCAGGGGATGAGCAATCAGCCCCAGCATTTT	.	.	TRBJ1-5	TRBV11-3
CASSPLSSSGGTKNIQYF	TGTGCCAGCTCACCACTTTCCTCGTCAGGGGGAACCAAAAACATTCAGTACTTC	TRBD1	.	TRBJ2-4	TRBV18